These 27 T cell receptor beta chains were all obtained from the same sample, sequenced in a study of blood T cell repertoires in COVID-19. Assay: immunoSEQ multiplex PCR; the TCRdb copy retains only in-frame clones and omits some. The repertoire holds roughly 35,000 clones, 75% to 90% seen once, with 1.5% to 2% in the top ten. Sequenced material: peripheral blood. These receptor sequences come from a man aged 50-59 years with active or convalescent COVID-19.

The chain links TRBV4-2 to TRBJ2-7, with D tentatively TRBD1 (5 bases). This CDR3 contains 15 residues. Trimming took off 2 bases at V and 0 bases at J, with 11 bases between the two ends. The germline V gene encodes CDR1 LGHNA and CDR2 YNFKEQ. The CDR3 sequence: CASSQFIGDSYEQYF. The CDR3, as DNA: TGTGCCAGCAGCCAATTTATAGGGGACTCCTACGAGCAGTACTTC.

The V and J genes are TRBV19 and TRBJ1-1; no reliable D call. CDR3 size: 13 residues. V was clipped by 8 bases and J by 1 base, with 11 bases between them. Germline V gene lookup returns CDR1 LNHDA and CDR2 SQIVND (reference sequence). The CDR3 loop is CASSLVWNTEAFF. The CDR3 coding sequence is TGTGCCAGTTCACTTGTATGGAACACTGAAGCTTTCTTT.

This clone was seen only once. The V gene is TRBV9, the J gene TRBJ2-2; D is unresolved. CDR1 and CDR2 from the germline V gene are SGDLS and YYNGEE. The V end was cut by 0 bases, the J end by 3 bases, with 12 bases between. The length of the CDR3 is 16 residues. This chain's CDR3 is CASSVAPASDTGELFF. The DNA for the CDR3 is TGTGCCAGCAGCGTAGCTCCAGCGTCGGACACCGGGGAGCTGTTTTTT.

The V gene is TRBV7-9, the J gene TRBJ2-7; no firm D call. The CDR3 consists of 12 residues. The V gene lost 1 base and the J gene lost 5 bases, with 6 bases spanning the gap. CDR1 and CDR2 from the germline V gene are SEHNR and FQNEAQ (reference sequence). The CDR3 is CASSLEHDEQYF. In DNA form, the CDR3 reads TGTGCCAGCAGCTTAGAACATGACGAGCAGTACTTC.

The chain has TRBV9 and TRBJ2-7, with D maybe TRBD2 (5 bases). The CDR3 runs to 15 residues. CDR1 is SGDLS and CDR2 is YYNGEE in the germline V gene. V was pared by 2 bases and J by 1 base, with 13 bases between. CDR3 sequence: CASSVYREPSYEQYF. In DNA form, the CDR3 reads TGTGCCAGCAGCGTTTACCGGGAACCTTCCTACGAGCAGTACTTC.

The gene calls are TRBV20-1 and TRBJ2-7, with a weak D call TRBD2 (6 bases). The CDR3 has 11 residues. The V gene's germline CDR1 is DFQATT and CDR2 SNEGSKA (reference sequence). V was trimmed by 6 bases and J by 4 bases, leaving 10 bases between them. The CDR3 sequence is CSALRGYEQYF. The CDR3, as DNA: TGCAGTGCCCTACGGGGGTACGAGCAGTACTTC.

The V gene is TRBV7-2, the J gene TRBJ2-5; D call uncertain. Between the trimmed V and J ends, which lost 4 bases and 5 bases, there was a span of 5 bases. CDR3 length: 11 residues. In germline, CDR1 is SGHTA, CDR2 FQGNSA. The CDR3 reads CASSSRETQYF. The DNA of the CDR3 is TGTGCCAGCAGCTCCAGGGAGACCCAGTACTTC.

This sequence joins TRBV19 and TRBJ1-3; D is perhaps TRBD1 (5 bases). The CDR3 runs 16 residues. The germline V gene has CDR1 LNHDA and CDR2 SQIVND (reference sequence). Trimming shortened V by 5 bases and J by 0 bases, and 14 bases separated the two germline ends. The CDR3 DNA reads TGTGCCAGTAGTCGGGGGTCCTCTCACTCTGGAAACACCATATATTTT. Its translation is CASSRGSSHSGNTIYF.

This chain connects TRBV15 to TRBJ2-7, with a tentative D call TRBD1 (6 bases). The CDR3 is 15 residues long. CDR1 and CDR2 from the germline V gene are LNHNV and YYDKDF (reference sequence). V was shortened by 5 bases and J by 3 bases, with 17 bases between the two germline ends. CDR3 amino acids: CATSVDMGRGYEQYF. In nucleotides, the CDR3 is TGTGCCACCAGCGTAGACATGGGCAGGGGCTACGAGCAGTACTTC.

The V call is TRBV7-9, the J call TRBJ1-2; D uncertain. The CDR3 has 14 amino acids. Germline-derived CDR1 and CDR2 are SEHNR and FQNEAQ (reference sequence). V dropped 2 bases and J dropped 7 bases, with 14 bases sitting between them. Written as DNA, the CDR3 is TGTGCCAGCAGCTTAAACGAGGGAGTTGGTGGCTACACCTTC. Translating it yields CASSLNEGVGGYTF.

The chain links TRBV5-4 to TRBJ2-3; the match to TRBD2 covers 9 bases. Germline CDR1 reads SGHNT; CDR2 reads YYREEE (reference sequence). V trimming: 3 bases; J trimming: 1 base; junction bases outside the gene matches: 6. The CDR3 consists of 16 residues. CDR3: CASSSVTSGGTDTQYF. Written as DNA, the CDR3 is TGTGCCAGCAGCTCGGTGACTAGCGGAGGCACAGATACGCAGTATTTT.

This sequence joins TRBV18 and TRBJ1-2; perhaps TRBD1 as D (5 bases). This CDR3 has 13 residues. In germline, CDR1 is KGHSH, CDR2 LQKENI. Trimming removed 3 bases at V and 8 bases at J, with 13 bases between. CDR3: CASSPGGTWGYTF. In DNA form, the CDR3 reads TGTGCCAGCTCACCTGGCGGGACGTGGGGCTACACCTTC.

The chain employs TRBV5-1 and TRBJ2-7; 9 nucleotides align to TRBD2. The length of the CDR3 is 15 residues. V gave up 0 bases and J gave up 6 bases; unmatched junction bases: 7. Germline V gene lookup returns CDR1 SGHRS and CDR2 YFSETQ. The CDR3 reads CASSLVVSGRIEQYF. DNA of the CDR3: TGCGCCAGCAGCTTGGTTGTTAGCGGGAGAATCGAGCAGTACTTC.

This chain joins TRBV15 and TRBJ2-7; a possible D gene is TRBD1 (7 bases). The CDR3 contains 15 residues. Trimming cost V 2 bases and J 4 bases, with 15 bases left between them. CDR1 is LNHNV and CDR2 is YYDKDF in the germline V gene (reference sequence). The CDR3 nucleotides are TGTGCCACCAGCAGACTCGACAGGGACTCGTACGAGCAGTACTTC. Protein sequence: CATSRLDRDSYEQYF.

The V and J genes are TRBV4-2 and TRBJ2-2, with TRBD2 identical over 8 bases. Per germline, CDR1 LGHNA and CDR2 YNFKEQ. This CDR3 is 18 amino acids long. The V gene end was trimmed by 4 bases and the J gene end by 2 bases; junction bases not matched to a gene: 12. Here the CDR3 reads CASSPVGAAGANTGELFF. As DNA, the CDR3 is TGTGCCAGCAGCCCCGTCGGAGCAGCGGGAGCCAACACCGGGGAGCTGTTTTTT.

The chain has TRBV6-5 and TRBJ2-1; tentative D call: TRBD2 (5 bases). Trimming took off 6 bases at V and 2 bases at J, with 11 bases between the two ends. Germline-derived CDR1 and CDR2 are MNHEY and SVGAGI. This CDR3 is built from 14 residues. The CDR3 protein is CASSVRAPYNEQFF. The CDR3, as DNA: TGTGCCAGCAGCGTGAGGGCCCCCTACAATGAGCAGTTCTTC.

The V and J genes are TRBV30 and TRBJ1-2, with 9 bases fitting TRBD1. CDR1 and CDR2 from the germline V gene are GTSNPN and SVGIG (reference sequence). The trim removed 6 bases at V and 4 bases at J, leaving 6 bases unmatched. The CDR3 length is 13 residues. The CDR3 DNA is TGTGCCTGCTACAGGGGGCTCTCCTATGGCTACACCTTC. Amino acid sequence: CACYRGLSYGYTF.

J is TRBJ2-5 and V is TRBV7-2, with 11 bases matching TRBD1. Trimming removed 6 bases from V and 5 bases from J; junction bases left unmatched: 8. The CDR3 runs to 15 residues. Germline V CDR1 and CDR2: SGHTA, FQGNSA. CDR3 region: CASSSTGTGGETQYF. The CDR3 DNA reads as TGTGCCAGCAGTTCGACCGGGACAGGGGGGGAGACCCAGTACTTC.

The V gene is TRBV6-5, the J gene TRBJ1-1, with D uncertain. The ends were cut back, 6 bases at V and 1 base at J, with 9 bases in the middle. The CDR3 spans 13 residues. Germline V CDR1 and CDR2: MNHEY, SVGAGI. The CDR3 sequence: CASRTTENTEAFF. CDR3 in DNA: TGTGCCAGCAGGACTACAGAGAACACTGAAGCTTTCTTT.

The chain is built from TRBV5-1 and TRBJ2-7, with 7 bases fitting TRBD2. V trimming: 4 bases; J trimming: 5 bases; junction bases outside the gene matches: 9. Germline V gene lookup returns CDR1 SGHRS and CDR2 YFSETQ. The CDR3 is 14 residues long. The CDR3 here is CASSSPGRPNEQYF. Written as DNA, the CDR3 is TGCGCCAGCAGCAGCCCCGGGAGGCCCAACGAGCAGTACTTC.

The gene calls are TRBV7-2 and TRBJ2-7, with 9 bases identical to TRBD2. The CDR3 is made up of 15 amino acids. The ends lost 5 bases at V and 5 bases at J; junction bases unmatched: 10. In germline, CDR1 is SGHTA, CDR2 FQGNSA. For the CDR3, the DNA is TGTGCCAGCAGCCCCGGGGTAGCGGGAGTCCACGAGCAGTACTTC. As protein: CASSPGVAGVHEQYF.

The chain couples TRBV18 to TRBJ1-4; weak D call: TRBD1 (6 bases). This CDR3 region has 15 residues. Germline-derived CDR1 and CDR2 are KGHSH and LQKENI. V was trimmed by 5 bases and J by 8 bases, leaving 18 bases between them. In DNA, the CDR3 is TGTGCCAGCTCAACCAACAGGGTATCCGGCGAAAAACTGTTTTTT. This sequence encodes CASSTNRVSGEKLFF.

This clone was seen just once. V and J are TRBV19 and TRBJ2-3; perhaps TRBD2 as D (5 bases). Germline CDR1 LNHDA, CDR2 SQIVND (reference sequence). This CDR3 has 12 amino acids. The ends were cut back, 5 bases at V and 4 bases at J, with 7 bases in the middle. The CDR3 region is CASSWTADTQYF. CDR3 nucleotide sequence: TGTGCCAGTAGTTGGACTGCAGATACGCAGTATTTT.

V is TRBV10-3 and J is TRBJ2-1; D is perhaps TRBD2 (6 bases). Germline CDR1 ENHRY, CDR2 SYGVKD. V shed 9 bases and J shed 4 bases, with 10 bases lying between them. The CDR3 spans 12 residues. The CDR3, as DNA: TGTGCCATTGGTCGGGAGTACAATGAGCAGTTCTTC. Protein: CAIGREYNEQFF.

The chain uses TRBV25-1 and TRBJ2-7; 7 bases are shared with TRBD1. The germline CDR1 and CDR2 sequences are MGHDK and SYGVNS. With V trimmed by 2 bases and J by 2 bases, 6 bases remained unmatched. This CDR3 is built from 15 residues. Here the CDR3 DNA reads TGTGCCAGCAGTGAACTGGGGACAGCAACCTACGAGCAGTACTTC. This encodes CASSELGTATYEQYF.

The rearrangement links TRBV28 to TRBJ2-2; 13 nucleotides align to TRBD2. With V trimmed by 2 bases and J by 1 base, 7 bases remained unmatched. The CDR3 sequence is 19 residues long. Germline V CDR1 and CDR2: MDHEN, SYDVKM. The CDR3 protein is CASSLSPGLAGRNTGELFF. The CDR3 DNA reads as TGTGCCAGCAGTTTAAGCCCGGGACTAGCGGGGCGGAACACCGGGGAGCTGTTTTTT.

The CDR3 here is CASSLTGGARYEQYF. DNA of the CDR3: TGTGCCAGCAGTTTAACAGGGGGCGCAAGGTACGAGCAGTACTTC. The V gene is TRBV2, the J gene TRBJ2-7, with TRBD1 matching 9 bases. The CDR3 loop spans 15 amino acids. After removal of 5 bases from V and 4 bases from J, the junction contained 9 bases not matched to a gene. Germline V gives CDR1 SNHLY, CDR2 FYNNEI.